The sequence of this T cell receptor (beta chain) was determined in a study of blood T cell repertoires in COVID-19. Study information: Acute and convalescent COVID-19 specimens originated in the United States, Italy and Spain.

Clones were read by immunoSEQ multiplex PCR, and TCRdb kept only the in-frame ones, dropping some. The sample comprises a few hundred thousand clones, approximately 89% of which are singletons, and more than 8.5% rests with the top ten. This TCR came from a woman in her seventies with COVID-19, enrolled during active disease. The sample comprised peripheral blood.

The CDR3 loop reads CASSLESGGRGEQYF. The CDR3 bases are TGTGCCAGCAGCTTAGAATCAGGGGGCAGGGGCGAGCAGTACTTC. This chain uses TRBV11-3 with TRBJ2-7; TRBD1 matches 8 bases. Germline assignment: CDR1 SGHNT and CDR2 YENEEA. CDR3 size: 15 residues. J gave up 6 bases and V 0 bases, and 7 bases lay outside the gene matches.